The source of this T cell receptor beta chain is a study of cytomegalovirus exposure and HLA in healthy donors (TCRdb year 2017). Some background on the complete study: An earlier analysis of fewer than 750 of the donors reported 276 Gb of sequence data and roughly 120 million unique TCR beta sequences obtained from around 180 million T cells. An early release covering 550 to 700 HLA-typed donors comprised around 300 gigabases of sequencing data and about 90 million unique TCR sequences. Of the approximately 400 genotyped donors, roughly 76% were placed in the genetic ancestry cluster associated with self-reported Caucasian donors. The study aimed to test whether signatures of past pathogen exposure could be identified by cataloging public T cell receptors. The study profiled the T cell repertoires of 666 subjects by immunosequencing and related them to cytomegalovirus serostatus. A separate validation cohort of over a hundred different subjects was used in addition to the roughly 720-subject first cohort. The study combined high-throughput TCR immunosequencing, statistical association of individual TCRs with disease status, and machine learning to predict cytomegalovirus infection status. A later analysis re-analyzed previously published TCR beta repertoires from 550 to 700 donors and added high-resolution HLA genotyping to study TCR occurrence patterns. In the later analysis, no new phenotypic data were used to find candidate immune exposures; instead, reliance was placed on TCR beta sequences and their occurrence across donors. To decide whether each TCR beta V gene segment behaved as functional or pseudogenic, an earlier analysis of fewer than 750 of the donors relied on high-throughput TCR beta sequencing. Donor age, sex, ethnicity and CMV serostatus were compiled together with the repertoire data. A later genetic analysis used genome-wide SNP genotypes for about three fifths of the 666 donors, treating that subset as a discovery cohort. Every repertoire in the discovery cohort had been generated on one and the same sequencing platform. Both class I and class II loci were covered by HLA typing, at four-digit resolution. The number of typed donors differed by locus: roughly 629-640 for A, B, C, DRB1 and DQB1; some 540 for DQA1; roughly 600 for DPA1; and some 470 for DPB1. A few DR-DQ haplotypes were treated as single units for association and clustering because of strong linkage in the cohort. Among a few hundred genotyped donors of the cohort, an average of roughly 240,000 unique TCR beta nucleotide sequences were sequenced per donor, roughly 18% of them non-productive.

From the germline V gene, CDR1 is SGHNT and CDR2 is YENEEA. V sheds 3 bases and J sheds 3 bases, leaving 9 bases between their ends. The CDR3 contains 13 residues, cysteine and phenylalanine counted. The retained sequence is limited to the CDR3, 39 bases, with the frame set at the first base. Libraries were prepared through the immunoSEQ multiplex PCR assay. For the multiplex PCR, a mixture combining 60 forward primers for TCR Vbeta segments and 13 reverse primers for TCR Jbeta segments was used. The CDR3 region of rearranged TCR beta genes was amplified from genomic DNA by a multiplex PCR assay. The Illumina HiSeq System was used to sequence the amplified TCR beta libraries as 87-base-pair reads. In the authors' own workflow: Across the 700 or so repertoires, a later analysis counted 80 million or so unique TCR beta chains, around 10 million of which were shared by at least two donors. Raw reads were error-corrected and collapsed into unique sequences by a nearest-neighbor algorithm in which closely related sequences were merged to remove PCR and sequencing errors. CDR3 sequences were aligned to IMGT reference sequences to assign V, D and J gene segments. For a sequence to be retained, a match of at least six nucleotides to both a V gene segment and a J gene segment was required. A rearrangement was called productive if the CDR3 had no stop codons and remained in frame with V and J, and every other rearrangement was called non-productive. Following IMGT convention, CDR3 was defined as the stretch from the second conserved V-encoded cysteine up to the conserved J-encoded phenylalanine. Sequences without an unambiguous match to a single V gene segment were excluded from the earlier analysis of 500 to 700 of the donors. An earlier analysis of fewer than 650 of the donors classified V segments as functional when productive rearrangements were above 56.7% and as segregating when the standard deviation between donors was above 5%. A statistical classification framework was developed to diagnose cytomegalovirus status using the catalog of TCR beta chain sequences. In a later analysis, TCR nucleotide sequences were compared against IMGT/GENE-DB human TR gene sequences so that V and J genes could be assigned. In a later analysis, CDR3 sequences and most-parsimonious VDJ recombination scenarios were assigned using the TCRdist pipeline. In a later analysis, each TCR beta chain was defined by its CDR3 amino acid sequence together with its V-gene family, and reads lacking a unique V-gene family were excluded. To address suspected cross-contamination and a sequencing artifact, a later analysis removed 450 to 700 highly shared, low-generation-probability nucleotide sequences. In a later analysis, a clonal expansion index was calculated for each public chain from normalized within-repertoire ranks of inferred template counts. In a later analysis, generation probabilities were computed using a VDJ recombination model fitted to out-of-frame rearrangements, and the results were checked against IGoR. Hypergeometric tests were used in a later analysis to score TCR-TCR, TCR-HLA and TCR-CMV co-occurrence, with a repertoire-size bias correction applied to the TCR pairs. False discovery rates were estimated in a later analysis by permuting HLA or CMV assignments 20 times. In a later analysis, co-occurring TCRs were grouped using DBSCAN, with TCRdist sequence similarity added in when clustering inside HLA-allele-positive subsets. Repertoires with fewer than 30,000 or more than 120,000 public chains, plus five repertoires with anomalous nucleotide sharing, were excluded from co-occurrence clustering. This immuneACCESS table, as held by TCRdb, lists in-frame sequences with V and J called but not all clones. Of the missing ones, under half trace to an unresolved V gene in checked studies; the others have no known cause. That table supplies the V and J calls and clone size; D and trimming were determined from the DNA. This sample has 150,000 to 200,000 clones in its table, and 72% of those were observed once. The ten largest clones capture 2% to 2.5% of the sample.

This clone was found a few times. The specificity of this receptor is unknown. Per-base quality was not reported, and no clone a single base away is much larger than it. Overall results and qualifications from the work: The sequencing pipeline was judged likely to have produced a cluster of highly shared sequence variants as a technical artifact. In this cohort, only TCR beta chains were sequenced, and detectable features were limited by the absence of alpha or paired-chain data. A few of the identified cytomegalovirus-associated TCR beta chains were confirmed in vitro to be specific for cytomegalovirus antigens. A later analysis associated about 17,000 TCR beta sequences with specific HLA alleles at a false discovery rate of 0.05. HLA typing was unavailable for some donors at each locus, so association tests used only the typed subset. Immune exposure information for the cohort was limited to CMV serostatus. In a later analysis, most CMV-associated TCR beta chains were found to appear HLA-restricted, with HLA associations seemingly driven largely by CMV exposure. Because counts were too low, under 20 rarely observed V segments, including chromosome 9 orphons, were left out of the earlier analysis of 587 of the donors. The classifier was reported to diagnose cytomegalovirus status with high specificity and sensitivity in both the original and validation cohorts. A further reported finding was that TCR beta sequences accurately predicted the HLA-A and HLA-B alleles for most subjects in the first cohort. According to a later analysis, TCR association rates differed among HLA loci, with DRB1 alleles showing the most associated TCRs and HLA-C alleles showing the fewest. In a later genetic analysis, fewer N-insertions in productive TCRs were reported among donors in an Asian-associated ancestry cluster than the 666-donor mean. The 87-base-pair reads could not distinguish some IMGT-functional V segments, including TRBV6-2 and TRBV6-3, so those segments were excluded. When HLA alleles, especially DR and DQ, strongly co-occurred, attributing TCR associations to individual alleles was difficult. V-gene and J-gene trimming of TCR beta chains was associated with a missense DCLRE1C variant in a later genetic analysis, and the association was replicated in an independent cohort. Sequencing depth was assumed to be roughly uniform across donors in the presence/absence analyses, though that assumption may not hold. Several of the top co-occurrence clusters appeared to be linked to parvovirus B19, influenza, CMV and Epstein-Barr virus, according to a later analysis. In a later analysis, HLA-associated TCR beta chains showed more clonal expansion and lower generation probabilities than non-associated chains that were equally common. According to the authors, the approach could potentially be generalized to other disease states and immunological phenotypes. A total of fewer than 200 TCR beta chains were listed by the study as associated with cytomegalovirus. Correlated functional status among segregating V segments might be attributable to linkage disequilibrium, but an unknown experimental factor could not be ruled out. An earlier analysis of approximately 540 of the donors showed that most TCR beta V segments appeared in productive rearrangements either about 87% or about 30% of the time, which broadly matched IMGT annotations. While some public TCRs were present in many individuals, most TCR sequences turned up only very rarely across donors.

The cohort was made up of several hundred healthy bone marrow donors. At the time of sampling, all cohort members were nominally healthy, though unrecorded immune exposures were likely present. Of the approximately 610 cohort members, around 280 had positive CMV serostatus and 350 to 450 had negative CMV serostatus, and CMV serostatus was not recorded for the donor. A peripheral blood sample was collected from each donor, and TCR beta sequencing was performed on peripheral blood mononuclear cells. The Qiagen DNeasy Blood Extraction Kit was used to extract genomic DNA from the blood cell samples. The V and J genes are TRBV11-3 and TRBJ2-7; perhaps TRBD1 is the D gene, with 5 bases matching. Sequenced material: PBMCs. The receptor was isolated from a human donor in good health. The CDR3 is CASSLGRVYEQYF. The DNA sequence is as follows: TGTGCCAGCAGCTTGGGCAGGGTCTACGAGCAGTACTTC.